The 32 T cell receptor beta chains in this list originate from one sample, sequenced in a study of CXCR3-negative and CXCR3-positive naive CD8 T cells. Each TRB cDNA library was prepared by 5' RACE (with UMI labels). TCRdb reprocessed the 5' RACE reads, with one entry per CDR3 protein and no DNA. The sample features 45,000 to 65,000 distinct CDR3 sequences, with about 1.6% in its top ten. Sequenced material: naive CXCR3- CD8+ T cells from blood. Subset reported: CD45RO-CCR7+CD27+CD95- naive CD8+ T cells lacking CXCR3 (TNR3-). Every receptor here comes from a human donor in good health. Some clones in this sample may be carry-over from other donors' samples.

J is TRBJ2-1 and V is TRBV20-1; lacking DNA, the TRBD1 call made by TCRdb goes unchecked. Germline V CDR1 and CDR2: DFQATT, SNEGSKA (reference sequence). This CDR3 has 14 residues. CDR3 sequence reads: CSAPPRGAYNEQFF.

The CDR3 protein is CASSVGGTGSYEQYF. The chain has TRBV9 and TRBJ2-7; TCRdb returns TRBD1, unconfirmable since there is no DNA. CDR3 length: 15 residues. Germline CDR1 and CDR2: SGDLS and YYNGEE.

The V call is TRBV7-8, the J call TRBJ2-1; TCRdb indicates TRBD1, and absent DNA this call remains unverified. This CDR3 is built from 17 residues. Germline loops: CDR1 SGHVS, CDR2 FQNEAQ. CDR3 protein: CASSLEGDYRSYNEQFF.

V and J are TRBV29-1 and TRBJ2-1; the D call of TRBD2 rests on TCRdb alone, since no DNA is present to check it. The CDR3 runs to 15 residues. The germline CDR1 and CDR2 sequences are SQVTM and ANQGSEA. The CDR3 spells CSVEVLGLAFNEQFF.

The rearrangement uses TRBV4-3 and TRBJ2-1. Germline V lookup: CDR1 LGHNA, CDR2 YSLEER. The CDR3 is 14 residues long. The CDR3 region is CASSQDAQYNEQFF.

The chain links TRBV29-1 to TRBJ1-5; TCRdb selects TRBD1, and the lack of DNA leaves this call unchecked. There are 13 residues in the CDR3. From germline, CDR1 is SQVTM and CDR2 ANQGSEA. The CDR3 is CSVDSGLGQPQHF.

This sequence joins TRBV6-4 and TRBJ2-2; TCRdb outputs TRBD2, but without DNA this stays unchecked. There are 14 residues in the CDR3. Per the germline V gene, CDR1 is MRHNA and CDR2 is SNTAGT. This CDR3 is CASSTSGEVGELFF.

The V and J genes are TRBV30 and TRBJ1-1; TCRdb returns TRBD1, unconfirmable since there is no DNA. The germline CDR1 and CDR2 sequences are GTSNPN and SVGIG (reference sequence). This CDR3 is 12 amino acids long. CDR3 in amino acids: CAWRQGYTEAFF.

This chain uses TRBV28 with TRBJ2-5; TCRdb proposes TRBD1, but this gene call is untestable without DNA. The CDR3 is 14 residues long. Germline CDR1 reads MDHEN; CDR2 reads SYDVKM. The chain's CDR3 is CASTPPGDRETQYF.

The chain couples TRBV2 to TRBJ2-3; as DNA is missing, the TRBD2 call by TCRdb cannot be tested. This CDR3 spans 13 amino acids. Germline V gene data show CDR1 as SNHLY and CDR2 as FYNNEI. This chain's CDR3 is CASSAYDSHDQYF.

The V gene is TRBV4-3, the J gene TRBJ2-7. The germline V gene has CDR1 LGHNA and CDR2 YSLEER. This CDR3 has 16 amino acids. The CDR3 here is CASSQDIGGVSYEQYF.

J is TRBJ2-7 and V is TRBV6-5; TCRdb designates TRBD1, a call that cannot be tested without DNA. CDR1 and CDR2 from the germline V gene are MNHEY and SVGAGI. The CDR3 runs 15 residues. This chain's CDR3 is CASSYSGQGAREQYF.

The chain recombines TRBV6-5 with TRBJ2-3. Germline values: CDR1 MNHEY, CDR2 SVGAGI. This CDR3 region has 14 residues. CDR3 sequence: CASSYESHADTQYF.

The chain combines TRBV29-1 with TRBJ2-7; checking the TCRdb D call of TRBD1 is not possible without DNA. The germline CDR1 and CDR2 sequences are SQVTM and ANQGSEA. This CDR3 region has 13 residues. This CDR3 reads CSVVPGQGYEQYF.

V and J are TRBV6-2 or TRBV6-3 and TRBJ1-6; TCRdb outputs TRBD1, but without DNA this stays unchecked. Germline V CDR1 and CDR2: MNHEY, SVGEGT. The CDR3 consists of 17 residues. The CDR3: CASRPGRESSYNSPLHF.

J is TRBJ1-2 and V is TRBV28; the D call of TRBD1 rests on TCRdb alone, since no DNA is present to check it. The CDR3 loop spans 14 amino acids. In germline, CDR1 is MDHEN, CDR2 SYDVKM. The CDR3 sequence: CASSGQGSWNGYTF.

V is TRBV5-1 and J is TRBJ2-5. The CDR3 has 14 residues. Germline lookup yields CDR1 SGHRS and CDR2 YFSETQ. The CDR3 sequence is CASSLVTVQETQYF.

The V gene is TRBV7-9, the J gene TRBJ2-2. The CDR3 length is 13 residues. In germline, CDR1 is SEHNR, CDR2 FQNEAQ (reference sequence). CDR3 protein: CASSTSVGGELFF.

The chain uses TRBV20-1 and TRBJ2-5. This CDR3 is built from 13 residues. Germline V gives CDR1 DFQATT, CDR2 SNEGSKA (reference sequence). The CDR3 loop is CSARDKGIETQYF.

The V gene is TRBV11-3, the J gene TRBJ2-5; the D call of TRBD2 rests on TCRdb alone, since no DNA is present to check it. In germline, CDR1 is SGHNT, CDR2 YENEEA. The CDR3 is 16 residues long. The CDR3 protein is CASSLGDSSGAATQYF.

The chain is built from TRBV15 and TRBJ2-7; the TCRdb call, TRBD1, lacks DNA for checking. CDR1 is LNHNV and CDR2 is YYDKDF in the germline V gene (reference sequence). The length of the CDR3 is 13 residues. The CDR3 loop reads CATSRGQNLEQYF.

The CDR3 loop reads CASSLVPGNTIYF. The rearrangement uses TRBV28 and TRBJ1-3. This CDR3 has 13 residues. Germline V gives CDR1 MDHEN, CDR2 SYDVKM.

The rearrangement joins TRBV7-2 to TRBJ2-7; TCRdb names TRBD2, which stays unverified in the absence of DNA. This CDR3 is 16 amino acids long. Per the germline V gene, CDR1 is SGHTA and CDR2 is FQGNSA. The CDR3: CASSPPTSGLNYEQYF.

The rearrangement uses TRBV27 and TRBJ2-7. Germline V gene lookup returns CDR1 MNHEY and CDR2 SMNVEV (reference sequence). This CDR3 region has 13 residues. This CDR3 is CASRFSGSYEQYF.

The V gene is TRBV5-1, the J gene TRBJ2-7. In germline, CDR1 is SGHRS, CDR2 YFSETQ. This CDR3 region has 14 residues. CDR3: CASSLAYGSYEQYF.

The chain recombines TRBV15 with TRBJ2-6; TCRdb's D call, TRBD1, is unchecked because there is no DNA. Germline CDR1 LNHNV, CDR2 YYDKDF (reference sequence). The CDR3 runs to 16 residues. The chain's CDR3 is CATSGRTGAGANVLTF.

CDR3 sequence: CASSSSRAGVEQYF. This chain connects TRBV27 to TRBJ2-7; TCRdb indicates TRBD1, and absent DNA this call remains unverified. The CDR3 loop spans 14 amino acids. Germline-derived CDR1 and CDR2 are MNHEY and SMNVEV (reference sequence).

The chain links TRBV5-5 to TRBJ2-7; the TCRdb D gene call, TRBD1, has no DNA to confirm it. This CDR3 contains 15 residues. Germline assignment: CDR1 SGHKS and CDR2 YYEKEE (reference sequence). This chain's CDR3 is CASSLAQGAGYEQYF.

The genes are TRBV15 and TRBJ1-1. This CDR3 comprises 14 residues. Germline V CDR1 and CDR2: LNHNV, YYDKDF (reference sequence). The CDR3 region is CATSRGWLNTEAFF.

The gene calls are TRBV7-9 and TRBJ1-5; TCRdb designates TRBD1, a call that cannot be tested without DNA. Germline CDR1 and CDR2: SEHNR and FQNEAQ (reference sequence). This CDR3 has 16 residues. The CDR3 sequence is CASSVVGTGGEQPQHF.

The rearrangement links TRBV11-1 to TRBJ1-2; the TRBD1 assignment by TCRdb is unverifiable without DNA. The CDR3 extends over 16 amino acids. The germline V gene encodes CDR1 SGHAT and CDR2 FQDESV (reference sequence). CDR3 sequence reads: CASSSGTWGGDYGYTF.

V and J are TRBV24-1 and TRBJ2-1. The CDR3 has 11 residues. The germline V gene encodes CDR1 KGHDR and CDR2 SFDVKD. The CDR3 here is CATSDLSEQFF.